This TCR beta chain is from a study of CD8 T cells in ankylosing spondylitis. General study points: Reactive arthritis synovial fluid and blood were previously reported to contain some motif variants.

This clonotype has a count of ten or more. Its matching antigen is unknown. With 0 bases clipped from V and 3 bases from J, the junction kept 3 bases outside the gene matches. CDR1 and CDR2 (germline): LGHNA, YSLEER. The CDR3 consists of 15 residues. TCRdb used MiXCR to reprocess the 5' RACE reads, holding one entry per CDR3 protein. The sample lists roughly 100,000 distinct CDR3 sequences; roughly 8.7% were seen once. The sequence was collected from a male donor with ankylosing spondylitis or in good health (not recorded which). The V gene is TRBV4-3, the J gene TRBJ2-7, with 9 bases matching TRBD2. The material sequenced was blood, either unsorted or a sorted T cell fraction (not recorded which). CDR3 loop: CASSQEETSGYEQYF. In DNA, the CDR3 is TGCGCCAGCAGCCAAGAAGAGACTAGCGGCTACGAGCAGTACTTC.